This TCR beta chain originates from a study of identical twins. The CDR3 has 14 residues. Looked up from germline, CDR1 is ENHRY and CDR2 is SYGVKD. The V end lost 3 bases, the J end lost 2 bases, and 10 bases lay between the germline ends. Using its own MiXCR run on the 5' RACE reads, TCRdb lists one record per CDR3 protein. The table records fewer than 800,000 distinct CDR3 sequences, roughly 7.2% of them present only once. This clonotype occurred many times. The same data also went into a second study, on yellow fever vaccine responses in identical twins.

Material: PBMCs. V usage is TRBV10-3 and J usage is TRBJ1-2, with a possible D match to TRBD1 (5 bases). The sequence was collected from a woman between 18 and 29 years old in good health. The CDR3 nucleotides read TGTGCCATCAGTGACCCGGGACGGAACTATGGCTACACCTTC. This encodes CAISDPGRNYGYTF.